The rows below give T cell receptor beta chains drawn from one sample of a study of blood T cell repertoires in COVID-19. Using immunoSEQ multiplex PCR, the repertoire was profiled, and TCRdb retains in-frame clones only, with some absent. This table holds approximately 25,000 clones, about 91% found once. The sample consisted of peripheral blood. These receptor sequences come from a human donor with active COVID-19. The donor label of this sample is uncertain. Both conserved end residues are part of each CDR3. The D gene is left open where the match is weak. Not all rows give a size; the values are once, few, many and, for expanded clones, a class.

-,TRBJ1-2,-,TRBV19,CASSTQSDGKGPGYTF,TGTGCCAGTAGTACGCAATCGGACGGCAAGGGGCCCGGCTACACCTTC
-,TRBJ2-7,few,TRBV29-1,CSVEGGGYEQYF,TGCAGCGTTGAAGGTGGAGGCTACGAGCAGTACTTC
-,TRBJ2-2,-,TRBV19,CASSPRIGTGELFF,TGTGCCAGTAGTCCTAGGATCGGCACCGGGGAGCTGTTTTTT
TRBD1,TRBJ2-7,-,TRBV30,CAWRRTGGYEQYF,TGTGCCTGGCGGCGGACAGGGGGCTACGAGCAGTACTTC
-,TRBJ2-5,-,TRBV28,CASVGGNQETQYF,TGTGCCAGCGTGGGGGGTAACCAAGAGACCCAGTACTTC
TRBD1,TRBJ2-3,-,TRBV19,CASSIAGTVNTDTQYF,TGTGCCAGTAGTATAGCGGGGACAGTTAACACAGATACGCAGTATTTT
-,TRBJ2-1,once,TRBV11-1,CASSFWPGENSQEQFF,TGTGCCAGCAGCTTCTGGCCAGGGGAAAATAGTCAGGAGCAGTTCTTC
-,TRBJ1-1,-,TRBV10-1,CASSERQGMNTEAFF,TGCGCCAGCAGTGAGAGGCAGGGGATGAACACTGAAGCTTTCTTT
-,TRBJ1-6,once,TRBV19,CASSGQYNSPLHF,TGTGCCAGTAGTGGGCAGTATAATTCACCCCTCCACTTT
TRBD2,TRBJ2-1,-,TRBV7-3,CASSLAGGLLDEQFF,TGTGCCAGCAGTCTAGCGGGAGGTTTGTTGGATGAGCAGTTCTTC
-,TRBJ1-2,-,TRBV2,CASTGGPNYGYTF,TGTGCCAGCACCGGGGGGCCAAACTATGGCTACACCTTC
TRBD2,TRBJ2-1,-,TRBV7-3,CASSGTSGRNNEQFF,TGTGCCAGCAGCGGAACTAGCGGGAGGAACAATGAGCAGTTCTTC
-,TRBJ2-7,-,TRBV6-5,CASSYGGSVNEQYF,TGTGCCAGCAGTTACGGCGGCTCGGTGAACGAGCAGTACTTC
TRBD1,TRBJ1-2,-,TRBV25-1,CASRGTGGYGYTF,TGTGCCAGCAGAGGGACAGGGGGCTATGGCTACACCTTC
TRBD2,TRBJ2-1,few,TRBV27,CASSVLSSGSYNEQFF,TGTGCCAGCAGTGTCCTTTCTAGCGGGAGCTACAATGAGCAGTTCTTC
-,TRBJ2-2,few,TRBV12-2,CASRLAAGGDTGELFF,TGTGCAAGTCGCTTAGCGGCGGGGGGCGACACCGGGGAGCTGTTTTTT
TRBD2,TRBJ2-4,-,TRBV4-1,CASSQGSTSGRIEAKNIQYF,TGCGCCAGCAGCCAAGGTTCGACTAGCGGGAGGATTGAGGCCAAAAACATTCAGTACTTC
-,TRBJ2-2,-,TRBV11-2,CASSLLQGRRELFF,TGTGCCAGCAGCTTACTACAGGGGAGGCGGGAGCTGTTTTTT
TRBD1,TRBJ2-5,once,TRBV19,CASRARTGLQETQYF,TGTGCCAGTAGGGCCCGGACAGGGCTTCAAGAGACCCAGTACTTC
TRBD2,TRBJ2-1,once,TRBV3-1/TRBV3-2,CASSQDPSGGRGEQFF,TGTGCCAGCAGCCAAGACCCTAGCGGGGGTCGCGGTGAGCAGTTCTTC
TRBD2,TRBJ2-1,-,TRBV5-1,CASSSHSSGSRNEQFF,TGCGCCAGCAGCTCCCACTCCAGCGGGAGTCGCAATGAGCAGTTCTTC
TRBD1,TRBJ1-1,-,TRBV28,CASSLGTANTEAFF,TGTGCCAGCAGCCTCGGGACAGCGAACACTGAAGCTTTCTTT
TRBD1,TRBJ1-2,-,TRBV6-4,CASSFGQGSGYTF,TGTGCCAGCAGCTTCGGACAGGGCAGTGGCTACACCTTC
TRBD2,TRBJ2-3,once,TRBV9,CASSGGLAGITDTQYF,TGTGCCAGCAGCGGTGGGCTAGCGGGAATCACAGATACGCAGTATTTT
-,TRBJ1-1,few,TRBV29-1,CSVESPSGVEAFF,TGCAGCGTCGAGTCCCCCTCAGGGGTTGAAGCTTTCTTT
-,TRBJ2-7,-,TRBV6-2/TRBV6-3,CASSYGTSPYEQYF,TGTGCCAGCAGTTACGGGACTTCACCCTACGAGCAGTACTTC
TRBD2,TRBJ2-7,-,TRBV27,CASSFSGTSYYEQYF,TGTGCCAGCAGTTTCTCGGGGACTAGTTACTACGAGCAGTACTTC
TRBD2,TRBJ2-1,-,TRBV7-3,CASSLASGGAYHEQFF,TGTGCCAGCAGCTTAGCTAGCGGGGGGGCCTATCATGAGCAGTTCTTC
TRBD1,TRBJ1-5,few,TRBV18,CASRQGPYSNQPQHF,TGTGCCAGCCGACAGGGGCCGTATAGCAATCAGCCCCAGCATTTT
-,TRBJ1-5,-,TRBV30,CASTNSGNQPQHF,TGTGCCTCCACAAACAGCGGGAATCAGCCCCAGCATTTT
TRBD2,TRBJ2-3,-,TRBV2,CASSEDLAGGPISTDTQYF,TGTGCCAGCAGTGAAGACCTTGCGGGGGGGCCTATAAGCACAGATACGCAGTATTTT
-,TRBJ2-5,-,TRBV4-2,CASSQGGVGETQYF,TGTGCCAGCAGCCAAGGCGGGGTGGGGGAGACCCAGTACTTC
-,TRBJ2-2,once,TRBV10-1,CASFTGNTGELFF,TGCGCCAGCTTCACCGGGAACACCGGGGAGCTGTTTTTT
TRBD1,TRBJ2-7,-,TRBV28,CASRPTGYYEQYF,TGTGCCAGCAGACCGACAGGGTACTACGAGCAGTACTTC
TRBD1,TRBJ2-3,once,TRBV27,CASSKGATYTQYF,TGTGCCAGCAGCAAGGGGGCCACTTATACGCAGTATTTT
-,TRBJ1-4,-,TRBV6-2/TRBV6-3,CASSTRGMRDEKLFF,TGTGCCAGCAGTACCCGGGGGATGAGGGATGAAAAACTGTTTTTT
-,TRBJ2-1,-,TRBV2,CASRQGNEQFF,TGTGCCAGCAGACAGGGAAATGAGCAGTTCTTC
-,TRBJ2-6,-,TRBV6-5,CASKAGPSGANVLTF,TGTGCCAGCAAGGCAGGGCCCTCTGGGGCCAACGTCCTGACTTTC
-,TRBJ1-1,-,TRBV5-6,CASSLAPVLMNTEAFF,TGTGCCAGCAGCTTGGCCCCAGTTCTCATGAACACTGAAGCTTTCTTT
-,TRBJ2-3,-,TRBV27,CASSLFGGAWDTQYF,TGTGCCAGCAGTTTATTTGGGGGGGCATGGGATACGCAGTATTTT